One sample yielded the 32 T cell receptor beta chains listed below, sequenced in a study of T-cell memory formation after mild COVID-19. Each CDR3 protein is one row after TCRdb ran MiXCR on the 5' RACE reads. The sample has a few hundred thousand distinct CDR3 sequences; about 20% are singletons. Sequencing used PBMCs or a T cell subset sorted from them (not recorded which). The origin of the receptors is a man younger than 35 who had mild COVID-19 (a few samples of this study predate the infection). Cell type and time point are not known.

This chain uses TRBV28 with TRBJ2-5; no definite D call. Germline V gene lookup returns CDR1 MDHEN and CDR2 SYDVKM. This CDR3 region has 13 residues. The V and J ends lost 5 bases and 2 bases respectively, with 9 bases between them. The CDR3 DNA follows: TGTGCCAGCAGTCCTCATGGACAAGAGACCCAGTACTTC. Translated, it gives CASSPHGQETQYF.

The CDR3 loop is CASSSRLTQYF. The CDR3 DNA reads as TGTGCCAGCAGCTCTCGCCTGACCCAGTACTTC. The chain uses TRBV5-6 and TRBJ2-5, with D hard to call. In germline, CDR1 is SGHDT, CDR2 YYEEEE. This CDR3 contains 11 residues. Trimming removed 3 bases at V and 7 bases at J, with 7 bases between.

Ten or more counts support this clonotype. The gene calls are TRBV12-3 or TRBV12-4 and TRBJ2-5; D tentatively fits TRBD1 or TRBD2 (5 bases each). CDR3 length equals 14 residues. Trimming stripped 6 bases from V and 7 bases from J, with 18 bases between. The chain's CDR3 is CASRTTGTLVTQYF. In nucleotides, the CDR3 is TGTGCCAGCAGAACCACCGGGACCCTAGTGACCCAGTACTTC.

The CDR3 protein is CSVEMGAGNTIYF. The DNA for the CDR3 is TGCAGCGTTGAAATGGGGGCTGGAAACACCATATATTTT. V and J are TRBV29-1 and TRBJ1-3; D may be TRBD1 (5 bases). Germline assignment: CDR1 SQVTM and CDR2 ANQGSEA. The CDR3 totals 13 residues. With 2 bases removed from V and 2 bases from J, the gap between germline ends came to 7 bases.

This clonotype was detected only a few times. This chain connects TRBV7-2 to TRBJ1-1; no reliable D call. Deletions cut 5 bases from V and 5 bases from J, with 15 bases between. Germline V gives CDR1 SGHTA, CDR2 FQGNSA. The CDR3 consists of 14 residues. The CDR3 DNA sequence: TGTGCCAGCAGCGCGAACGAGGGTTTTACTGAAGCTTTCTTT. This translates into CASSANEGFTEAFF.

The chain employs TRBV7-2 and TRBJ1-4, with a possible D match to TRBD1 (6 bases). The CDR3 extends over 14 amino acids. V shed 4 bases and J shed 13 bases, with 19 bases lying between them. Germline lookup yields CDR1 SGHTA and CDR2 FQGNSA. The CDR3, as DNA: TGTGCCAGCAGCTCCGGGACACGGGGAGGGGGACTGTTTTTT. Translated, it gives CASSSGTRGGGLFF.

This clonotype was counted a few times. The CDR3 reads CASSRLVSINEQFF. The CDR3 DNA is TGTGCCAGCAGTAGGCTAGTCTCCATCAATGAGCAGTTCTTC. V is TRBV2 and J is TRBJ2-1; D unresolved. CDR3 size: 14 residues. V lost 5 bases and J lost 6, with 14 bases in between. Germline V gene data show CDR1 as SNHLY and CDR2 as FYNNEI.

The genes are TRBV5-1 and TRBJ1-1, with D uncertain. The ends were cut back, 3 bases at V and 1 base at J, with 10 bases in the middle. CDR1 is SGHRS and CDR2 is YFSETQ in the germline V gene. There are 14 residues in the CDR3. This CDR3 reads CASSYEGQNTEAFF. The CDR3 DNA is TGCGCCAGCAGCTATGAGGGCCAGAACACTGAAGCTTTCTTT.

The chain combines TRBV20-1 with TRBJ2-5, with TRBD2 matching over 11 bases. The J segment lost 4 bases and the V segment lost 5 bases, leaving 6 bases of the junction unmatched. Germline-derived CDR1 and CDR2 are DFQATT and SNEGSKA (reference sequence). The CDR3 runs to 14 residues. Here the CDR3 reads CSADSGGAGETQYF. The CDR3 DNA follows: TGCAGTGCTGATAGCGGGGGGGCAGGAGAGACCCAGTACTTC.

The chain joins TRBV7-3 to TRBJ2-3, with D perhaps matching TRBD1 (6 bases). CDR3 length equals 14 residues. Germline values: CDR1 SGHTA, CDR2 FQGTGA. The germline V and J ends were trimmed by 5 bases and 10 bases, with 19 bases remaining between them. The CDR3: CASSPTQGSLPQYF. CDR3 DNA: TGTGCCAGCAGCCCTACACAGGGTTCCCTTCCGCAGTATTTT.

This clonotype was recorded a few times. The J gene is TRBJ2-7, the V gene TRBV9; TRBD2 might be the D (5 bases). V was shortened by 4 bases and J by 0 bases, with 17 bases between the two germline ends. The CDR3 runs to 16 residues. Germline assignment: CDR1 SGDLS and CDR2 YYNGEE. CDR3 nucleotide sequence: TGTGCCAGCAGCCCCCAGGTGGGGAGTCTCTCCTACGAGCAGTACTTC. It codes for CASSPQVGSLSYEQYF.

The chain uses TRBV28 and TRBJ2-1; D is undetermined. The V and J ends lost 5 bases and 7 bases respectively, with 12 bases between them. This CDR3 is built from 13 residues. In germline, CDR1 is MDHEN, CDR2 SYDVKM. The CDR3 nucleotides read TGTGCCAGCAGTCTCGGCGGTAGGAATGAGCAGTTCTTC. Translating gives CASSLGGRNEQFF. Together with reference TRBV28 and TRBJ2-1, the CDR3 gives the full variable domain: DVKVTQSSRYLVKRTGEKVFLECVQDMDHENMFWYRQDPGLGLRLIYFSYDVKMKEKGDIPEGYSVSREKKERFSLILESASTNQTSMYLCASSLGGRNEQFFGPGTRLTVL.

CDR3 sequence (DNA): TGTGCCAGCAGTCCGCAGGGTCGTCGCAATCAGCCCCAGCATTTT. It yields the protein CASSPQGRRNQPQHF. The rearrangement uses TRBV28 and TRBJ1-5, with a tentative D call TRBD1 (5 bases). The CDR3 is made up of 15 amino acids. The germline CDR1 and CDR2 sequences are MDHEN and SYDVKM. V was shortened by 5 bases and J by 2 bases, with 13 bases between the two germline ends.

The chain links TRBV6-2 or TRBV6-3 to TRBJ2-2; D not certain. The CDR3 extends over 11 amino acids. V shed 7 bases and J shed 7 bases, with 7 bases lying between them. CDR1 MNHEY and CDR2 SVGEGT come from the germline V gene. Written as DNA, the CDR3 is TGTGCCAGCACCTTAATCGGGGAGCTGTTTTTT. As protein: CASTLIGELFF.

The chain recombines TRBV7-9 with TRBJ1-2, with D unresolved. Germline-derived CDR1 and CDR2 are SEHNR and FQNEAQ (reference sequence). The CDR3 runs to 15 residues. V was trimmed by 10 bases and J by 4 bases, leaving 22 bases between them. The CDR3 DNA reads as TGTGCCACTCATCCCACGGCAGCGCGCCTCTATGGCTACACCTTC. Translation: CATHPTAARLYGYTF.

V gene TRBV6-2 or TRBV6-3 combines with J gene TRBJ2-7; possibly TRBD1 for D (6 bases). The CDR3 sequence is 14 residues long. The germline V gene encodes CDR1 MNHEY and CDR2 SVGEGT. The V gene lost 7 bases and the J gene lost 0 bases, with 13 bases spanning the gap. CDR3 nucleotides: TGTGCCAGCAACCTTCAGGGGAGCTCCTACGAGCAGTACTTC. The encoded protein is CASNLQGSSYEQYF.

This clonotype was detected ten times or more. The chain is built from TRBV28 and TRBJ2-5, with D perhaps matching TRBD1 (6 bases). CDR1 is MDHEN and CDR2 is SYDVKM in the germline V gene. The V end was cut by 6 bases, the J end by 5 bases, with 16 bases between. This CDR3 region has 14 residues. The CDR3 nucleotides are TGTGCCAGCAGGGGAAGGGGGAGATGGGAGACCCAGTACTTC. Translated, it gives CASRGRGRWETQYF.

The chain joins TRBV7-3 to TRBJ2-3; TRBD1 matches 9 bases. In germline, CDR1 is SGHTA, CDR2 FQGTGA. V lost 5 bases to trimming and J lost 4 bases; unmatched junction nucleotides: 10. The CDR3 is 16 residues long. The DNA for the CDR3 is TGTGCCAGCAGCACAGAACAGGGGGCATTGGCAGATACGCAGTATTTT. This sequence encodes CASSTEQGALADTQYF.

This clonotype has more than one count but fewer than ten. The CDR3 is CAWSPELSYGNTGELFF. CDR3 nucleotides: TGTGCCTGGAGTCCAGAGTTGAGTTATGGGAACACCGGGGAGCTGTTTTTT. The J gene is TRBJ2-2, the V gene TRBV30; D not resolved. Germline-derived CDR1 and CDR2 are GTSNPN and SVGIG (reference sequence). This CDR3 has 17 residues. The V end lost 2 bases, the J end lost 1 base, and 17 bases lay between the germline ends.

The V call is TRBV20-1, the J call TRBJ2-2; 8 nucleotides line up with TRBD1. J gave up 1 base and V 4 bases, and 2 bases lay outside the gene matches. Per germline, CDR1 DFQATT and CDR2 SNEGSKA (reference sequence). CDR3 size: 14 residues. The CDR3 region has the DNA TGCAGTGCTACCGGGACAGGGAACACCGGGGAGCTGTTTTTT. Translating gives CSATGTGNTGELFF.

This clonotype was counted only a few times. The rearrangement joins TRBV5-1 to TRBJ1-1; the match to TRBD1 covers 7 bases. Germline CDR1 reads SGHRS; CDR2 reads YFSETQ. V lost 4 bases, J lost 6 bases, and 15 bases stayed unmatched. CDR3 length: 16 residues. CDR3 sequence reads: CASSVKSGGRGPEAFF. As DNA, the CDR3 is TGCGCCAGCAGCGTGAAATCAGGGGGTCGGGGGCCTGAAGCTTTCTTT.

This rearrangement joins TRBV7-2 to TRBJ2-3, with 10 bases that match TRBD2. V shed 3 bases, J shed 3 bases, and the junction held 9 bases outside the gene matches. In germline, CDR1 is SGHTA, CDR2 FQGNSA. This CDR3 comprises 17 residues. CDR3 DNA sequence: TGTGCCAGCAGCTTTGCGGGGATAGCGGGGGGAACAGATACGCAGTATTTT. It specifies CASSFAGIAGGTDTQYF. Complete variable domain (other parts from reference TRBV7-2 and TRBJ2-3): GAGVSQSPSNKVTEKGKDVELRCDPISGHTALYWYRQSLGQGLEFLIYFQGNSAPDKSGLPSDRFSAERTGGSVSTLTIQRTQQEDSAVYLCASSFAGIAGGTDTQYFGPGTRLTVL.

V is TRBV7-9 and J is TRBJ2-3, with D perhaps matching TRBD1 or TRBD2 (5 bases each). From germline, CDR1 is SEHNR and CDR2 FQNEAQ (reference sequence). The V end lost 5 bases, the J end lost 5 bases, and 23 bases lay between the germline ends. The CDR3 runs to 17 residues. For the CDR3, the DNA is TGTGCCAGCAGCATCCTCCGGGACCCGGGGATGCTAGATACGCAGTATTTT. Protein: CASSILRDPGMLDTQYF.

The rearrangement uses TRBV7-6 and TRBJ1-5; D gene unclear. The germline CDR1 and CDR2 sequences are SGHVS and FNYEAQ. V dropped 1 base and J dropped 2 bases, with 12 bases sitting between them. CDR3 length: 16 residues. CDR3 DNA: TGTGCCAGCAGCTTAGTGGCGGTCGGCGGCAATCAGCCCCAGCATTTT. Amino acid sequence: CASSLVAVGGNQPQHF.

The CDR3 sequence: CASSAQTGGHGYTF. CDR3 nucleotide sequence: TGTGCCAGCAGCGCCCAGACAGGGGGCCATGGCTACACCTTC. J is TRBJ1-2 and V is TRBV7-9; 10 nucleotides agree with TRBD1. Germline lookup yields CDR1 SEHNR and CDR2 FQNEAQ (reference sequence). The CDR3 runs to 14 residues. With 5 bases clipped from V and 6 bases from J, the junction kept 6 bases outside the gene matches.

The chain carries TRBV6-2 or TRBV6-3 and TRBJ2-1; possible D gene TRBD2, 6 bases. Germline lookup yields CDR1 MNHEY and CDR2 SVGEGT. Trimming stripped 2 bases from V and 3 bases from J, with 11 bases between. The CDR3 extends over 15 amino acids. CDR3 loop: CASSYPRLDYNEQFF. In nucleotides, the CDR3 is TGTGCCAGCAGTTACCCCCGACTAGACTACAATGAGCAGTTCTTC.

The chain recombines TRBV6-5 with TRBJ2-2; 7 bases are shared with TRBD1. After removal of 7 bases from V and 2 bases from J, the junction contained 7 bases not matched to a gene. This CDR3 comprises 15 residues. Germline CDR1 MNHEY, CDR2 SVGAGI. The CDR3 coding sequence is TGTGCCAGCACCAAGAGGGGGCCAAACACCGGGGAGCTGTTTTTT. Protein sequence: CASTKRGPNTGELFF.

J is TRBJ1-3 and V is TRBV9; D unresolved. This CDR3 contains 14 residues. CDR1 is SGDLS and CDR2 is YYNGEE in the germline V gene. With 3 bases removed from V and 0 bases from J, the gap between germline ends came to 7 bases. The DNA of the CDR3 is TGTGCCAGCAGCGGCAGATACTCTGGAAACACCATATATTTT. It codes for CASSGRYSGNTIYF. The entire variable domain, with the rest obtained from reference TRBV9 and TRBJ1-3, is as follows: DSGVTQTPKHLITATGQRVTLRCSPRSGDLSVYWYQQSLDQGLQFLIQYYNGEERAKGNILERFSAQQFPDLHSELNLSSLELGDSALYFCASSGRYSGNTIYFGEGSWLTVV.

This clonotype was found a few times. The V and J genes are TRBV5-4 and TRBJ2-5; 9 positions agree with TRBD1. This CDR3 is 15 amino acids long. Trimming removed 4 bases from V and 2 bases from J; junction bases left unmatched: 6. From germline, CDR1 is SGHNT and CDR2 YYREEE (reference sequence). CDR3 region: CASSRDRETQETQYF. CDR3 DNA: TGTGCCAGCAGCCGGGACAGGGAGACTCAAGAGACCCAGTACTTC.

This chain links TRBV7-2 with TRBJ1-2; D unresolved. CDR1 and CDR2 from the germline V gene are SGHTA and FQGNSA. There are 15 residues in the CDR3. Trimming shortened V by 4 bases and J by 6 bases, and 18 bases separated the two germline ends. DNA for the CDR3: TGTGCCAGCAGCTCCTATATCGGGGAGGAACATGGCTACACCTTC. Its protein product is CASSSYIGEEHGYTF.

In its sample, this clonotype was seen a few times. This sequence joins TRBV12-3 or TRBV12-4 and TRBJ2-7, with D perhaps TRBD1 (7 bases). This CDR3 region has 16 residues. Trimming pared 1 base from V and 0 bases from J, leaving 13 bases between. CDR3 DNA: TGTGCCAGCAGTTTAGATCGGAGGGGGCACTCCTACGAGCAGTACTTC. It codes for CASSLDRRGHSYEQYF.

The J gene is TRBJ1-1, the V gene TRBV5-1; D is perhaps TRBD1 (5 bases). The CDR3 runs to 14 residues. V was clipped by 6 bases and J by 0 bases, with 12 bases between them. Germline V lookup: CDR1 SGHRS, CDR2 YFSETQ. The CDR3 region has the DNA TGCGCCAGCACAGGGATGGGGATGAACACTGAAGCTTTCTTT. It specifies CASTGMGMNTEAFF.